This is a list of T cell receptor beta chains from one sample in a study of blood T cell repertoires in COVID-19. TCRdb's copy holds only in-frame clones and misses some; the assay was immunoSEQ multiplex PCR. Among roughly 280,000 clones listed, under 95% were seen once. Sequenced: PBMCs or T cells enriched from blood (not recorded which). Receptor source: a man between 40 and 49 years old who had been exposed to COVID-19. CDR3s include the opening cysteine and the closing phenylalanine or tryptophan. The D gene is left open where the match is weak. Size is omitted from some rows. Given values are once, few, many or a class for expanded clones.

abundance: .; v_gene: TRBV19; j_gene: TRBJ2-7; d_gene: .; CDR3aa: CATGRVESSYEQYF; CDR3nt: TGTGCCACCGGGCGGGTGGAGAGCTCCTACGAGCAGTACTTC
abundance: .; v_gene: TRBV12-3/TRBV12-4; j_gene: TRBJ1-5; d_gene: TRBD1; CDR3aa: CASSSDRVKHF; CDR3nt: TGTGCCAGCAGTTCTGACAGGGTAAAGCATTTT
abundance: .; v_gene: TRBV19; j_gene: TRBJ1-1; d_gene: .; CDR3aa: CASSTPASEAFF; CDR3nt: TGTGCCAGTAGTACACCCGCCAGTGAAGCTTTCTTT
abundance: once; v_gene: TRBV30; j_gene: TRBJ1-2; d_gene: .; CDR3aa: CAWSVRGYRSYTF; CDR3nt: TGTGCCTGGAGTGTACGAGGCTATAGGAGCTACACCTTC
abundance: .; v_gene: TRBV7-9; j_gene: TRBJ2-5; d_gene: .; CDR3aa: CASSLGLAYQETQYF; CDR3nt: TGTGCCAGCAGCTTAGGTTTAGCTTACCAAGAGACCCAGTACTTC
abundance: once; v_gene: TRBV11-3; j_gene: TRBJ2-1; d_gene: .; CDR3aa: CASSLGAGDEQFF; CDR3nt: TGTGCCAGCAGCTTAGGGGCGGGTGATGAGCAGTTCTTC
abundance: once; v_gene: TRBV28; j_gene: TRBJ1-1; d_gene: TRBD1; CDR3aa: CASSPPPGQGSAIYWTEAFF; CDR3nt: TGTGCCAGCAGTCCACCGCCGGGACAGGGGTCTGCAATCTACTGGACTGAAGCTTTCTTT
abundance: once; v_gene: TRBV10-3; j_gene: TRBJ2-1; d_gene: .; CDR3aa: CAITADSYNEQFF; CDR3nt: TGTGCCATCACCGCCGACAGCTACAATGAGCAGTTCTTC
abundance: .; v_gene: TRBV5-4; j_gene: TRBJ1-1; d_gene: TRBD1; CDR3aa: CASTITRTGGTEAFF; CDR3nt: TGTGCCAGCACCATTACGAGGACAGGGGGCACTGAAGCTTTCTTT
abundance: .; v_gene: TRBV5-4; j_gene: TRBJ2-1; d_gene: .; CDR3aa: CASSTRAGKDYNEQFF; CDR3nt: TGTGCCAGCTCAACGCGCGCGGGGAAAGACTACAATGAGCAGTTCTTC
abundance: .; v_gene: TRBV5-3; j_gene: TRBJ1-6; d_gene: .; CDR3aa: CARTPGGDRSSSYNSPLHF; CDR3nt: TGTGCCAGAACCCCGGGGGGGGACCGTAGTAGCTCCTATAATTCACCCCTCCACTTT
abundance: .; v_gene: TRBV19; j_gene: TRBJ1-5; d_gene: .; CDR3aa: CASSINGQGLTSNQPQHF; CDR3nt: TGTGCCAGTAGTATAAATGGGCAGGGGTTAACTAGCAATCAGCCCCAGCATTTT
abundance: once; v_gene: TRBV9; j_gene: TRBJ2-1; d_gene: .; CDR3aa: CASSVSAGPPNEQFF; CDR3nt: TGTGCCAGCAGCGTCAGCGCGGGGCCACCCAATGAGCAGTTCTTC
abundance: .; v_gene: TRBV28; j_gene: TRBJ2-7; d_gene: TRBD2; CDR3aa: CASSSGLVWDEQYF; CDR3nt: TGTGCCAGCAGTTCCGGACTAGTGTGGGACGAGCAGTACTTC
abundance: .; v_gene: TRBV27; j_gene: TRBJ2-1; d_gene: .; CDR3aa: CASSVRQGGWNEQFF; CDR3nt: TGTGCCAGCAGTGTAAGACAGGGAGGATGGAATGAGCAGTTCTTC
abundance: .; v_gene: TRBV7-9; j_gene: TRBJ2-2; d_gene: TRBD2; CDR3aa: CASSRTSGQGGELFF; CDR3nt: TGTGCCAGCAGTCGGACTAGCGGCCAAGGCGGGGAGCTGTTTTTT
abundance: .; v_gene: TRBV10-3; j_gene: TRBJ2-1; d_gene: .; CDR3aa: CAASEGGLNEQFF; CDR3nt: TGTGCCGCCTCGGAGGGTGGGCTCAATGAGCAGTTCTTC
abundance: .; v_gene: TRBV6-5; j_gene: TRBJ1-2; d_gene: .; CDR3aa: CAIKLDSPFYGYTF; CDR3nt: TGTGCCATCAAGCTGGACTCTCCTTTCTATGGCTACACCTTC
abundance: .; v_gene: TRBV29-1; j_gene: TRBJ1-1; d_gene: .; CDR3aa: CSGARNTEAFF; CDR3nt: TGCAGCGGGGCTCGGAACACTGAAGCTTTCTTT
abundance: .; v_gene: TRBV9; j_gene: TRBJ1-1; d_gene: TRBD1; CDR3aa: CASSPSDGTGLKAFF; CDR3nt: TGTGCCAGCAGCCCCTCAGACGGGACAGGGCTTAAAGCTTTCTTT
abundance: once; v_gene: TRBV9; j_gene: TRBJ1-3; d_gene: .; CDR3aa: CASSVGQGRRFSGNTIYF; CDR3nt: TGTGCCAGCAGCGTAGGTCAGGGGCGGCGATTCTCTGGAAACACCATATATTTT
abundance: .; v_gene: TRBV29-1; j_gene: TRBJ1-3; d_gene: .; CDR3aa: CSVGRGTGNTIYF; CDR3nt: TGCAGCGTTGGACGGGGGACTGGAAACACCATATATTTT
abundance: .; v_gene: TRBV2; j_gene: TRBJ2-2; d_gene: .; CDR3aa: CASSYSGTGELFF; CDR3nt: TGTGCCAGCTCTTACAGCGGGACCGGGGAGCTGTTTTTT
abundance: .; v_gene: TRBV19; j_gene: TRBJ1-1; d_gene: .; CDR3aa: CASSIAGHPNTEAFF; CDR3nt: TGTGCCAGTAGTATAGCGGGACACCCGAACACTGAAGCTTTCTTT
abundance: .; v_gene: TRBV12-3/TRBV12-4; j_gene: TRBJ1-4; d_gene: .; CDR3aa: CASSSGLGEKLFF; CDR3nt: TGTGCCAGCAGTTCAGGGTTGGGGGAAAAACTGTTTTTT
abundance: .; v_gene: TRBV11-2; j_gene: TRBJ1-1; d_gene: .; CDR3aa: CASSPNLGEQAFF; CDR3nt: TGTGCCAGCAGCCCAAACCTCGGGGAACAAGCTTTCTTT
abundance: .; v_gene: TRBV23-1; j_gene: TRBJ2-1; d_gene: TRBD1; CDR3aa: CASRPTGANYNEQFF; CDR3nt: TGCGCCAGCAGGCCGACAGGGGCCAACTACAATGAGCAGTTCTTC
abundance: .; v_gene: TRBV14; j_gene: TRBJ2-7; d_gene: TRBD2; CDR3aa: CASSQWRERREQYF; CDR3nt: TGTGCCAGCAGCCAATGGCGGGAGAGGCGCGAGCAGTACTTC